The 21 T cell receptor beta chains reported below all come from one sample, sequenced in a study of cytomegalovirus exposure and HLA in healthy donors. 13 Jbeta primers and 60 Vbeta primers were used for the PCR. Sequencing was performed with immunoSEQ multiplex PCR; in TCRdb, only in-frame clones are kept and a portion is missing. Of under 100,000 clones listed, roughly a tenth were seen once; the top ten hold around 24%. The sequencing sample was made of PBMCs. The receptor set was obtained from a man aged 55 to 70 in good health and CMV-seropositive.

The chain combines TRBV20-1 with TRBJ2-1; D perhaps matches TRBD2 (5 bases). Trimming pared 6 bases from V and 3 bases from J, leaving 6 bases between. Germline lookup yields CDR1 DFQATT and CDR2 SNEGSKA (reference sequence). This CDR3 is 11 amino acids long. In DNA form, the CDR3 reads TGCAGTGCGAGGGACTACAATGAGCAGTTCTTC. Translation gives CSARDYNEQFF.

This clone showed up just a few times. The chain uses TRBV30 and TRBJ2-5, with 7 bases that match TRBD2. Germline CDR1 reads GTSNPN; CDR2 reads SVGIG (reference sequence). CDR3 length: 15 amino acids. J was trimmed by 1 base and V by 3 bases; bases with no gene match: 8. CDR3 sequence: CAWSGGTGPQETQYF. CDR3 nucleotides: TGTGCCTGGAGCGGGGGGACGGGGCCCCAAGAGACCCAGTACTTC.

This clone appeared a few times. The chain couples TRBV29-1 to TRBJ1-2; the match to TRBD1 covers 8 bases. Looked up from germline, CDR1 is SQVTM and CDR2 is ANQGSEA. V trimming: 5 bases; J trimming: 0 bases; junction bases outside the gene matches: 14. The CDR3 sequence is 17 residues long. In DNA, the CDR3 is TGCAGCGTTCTAACTCCAGGGGGCGTTCCCTCTAACTATGGCTACACCTTC. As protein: CSVLTPGGVPSNYGYTF. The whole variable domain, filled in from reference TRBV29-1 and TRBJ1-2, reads SAVISQKPSRDICQRGTSLTIQCQVDSQVTMMFWYRQQPGQSLTLIATANQGSEATYESGFVIDKFPISRPNLTFSTLTVSNMSPEDSSIYLCSVLTPGGVPSNYGYTFGSGTRLTVV.

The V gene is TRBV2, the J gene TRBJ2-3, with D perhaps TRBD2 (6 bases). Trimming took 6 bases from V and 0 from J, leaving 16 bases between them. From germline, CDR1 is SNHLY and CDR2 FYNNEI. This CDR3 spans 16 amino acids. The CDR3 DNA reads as TGTGCCAGCAGGGGGGGTAGGAGCAGGAGCACAGATACGCAGTATTTT. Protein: CASRGGRSRSTDTQYF. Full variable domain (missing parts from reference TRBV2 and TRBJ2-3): EPEVTQTPSHQVTQMGQEVILRCVPISNHLYFYWYRQILGQKVEFLVSFYNNEISEKSEIFDDQFSVERPDGSNFTLKIRSTKLEDSAMYFCASRGGRSRSTDTQYFGPGTRLTVL.

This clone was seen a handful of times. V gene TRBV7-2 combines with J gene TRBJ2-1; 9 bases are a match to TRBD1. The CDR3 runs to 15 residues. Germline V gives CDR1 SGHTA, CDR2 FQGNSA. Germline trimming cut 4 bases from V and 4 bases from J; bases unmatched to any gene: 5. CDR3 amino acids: CASSSTGGSYNEQFF. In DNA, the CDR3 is TGTGCCAGCAGCTCTACAGGGGGCTCATACAATGAGCAGTTCTTC.

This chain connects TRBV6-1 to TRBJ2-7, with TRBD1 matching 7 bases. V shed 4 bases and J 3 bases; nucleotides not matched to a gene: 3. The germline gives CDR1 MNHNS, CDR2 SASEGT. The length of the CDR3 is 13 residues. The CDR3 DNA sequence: TGTGCCAGCAGTGCGGGACAGTACTACGAGCAGTACTTC. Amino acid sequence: CASSAGQYYEQYF.

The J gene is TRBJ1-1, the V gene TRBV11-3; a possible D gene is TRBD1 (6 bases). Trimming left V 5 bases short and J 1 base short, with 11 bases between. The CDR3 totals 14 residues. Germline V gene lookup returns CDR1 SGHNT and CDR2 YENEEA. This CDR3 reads CASSPGHPNTEAFF. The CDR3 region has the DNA TGTGCCAGCAGCCCGGGACATCCGAACACTGAAGCTTTCTTT.

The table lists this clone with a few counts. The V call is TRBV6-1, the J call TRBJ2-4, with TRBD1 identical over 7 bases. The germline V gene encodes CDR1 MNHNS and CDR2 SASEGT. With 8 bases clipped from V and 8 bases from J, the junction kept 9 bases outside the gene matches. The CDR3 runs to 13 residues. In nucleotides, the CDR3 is TGTGCCAGCTCCGACAGGGCGACTGACATTCAGTACTTC. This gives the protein CASSDRATDIQYF.

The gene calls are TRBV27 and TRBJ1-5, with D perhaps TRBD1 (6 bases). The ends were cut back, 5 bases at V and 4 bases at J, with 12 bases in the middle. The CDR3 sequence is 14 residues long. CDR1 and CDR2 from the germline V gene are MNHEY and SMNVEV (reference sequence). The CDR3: CASSPGTSNQPQHF. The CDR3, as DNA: TGTGCCAGCAGTCCCGGGACATCGAATCAGCCCCAGCATTTT.

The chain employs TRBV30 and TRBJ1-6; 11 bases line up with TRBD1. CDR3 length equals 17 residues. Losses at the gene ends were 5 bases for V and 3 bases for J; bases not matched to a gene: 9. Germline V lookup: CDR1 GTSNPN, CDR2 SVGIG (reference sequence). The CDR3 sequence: CAWDPGTGGFYNSPLHF. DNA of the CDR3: TGTGCCTGGGACCCCGGGACAGGGGGTTTCTATAATTCACCCCTCCACTTT.

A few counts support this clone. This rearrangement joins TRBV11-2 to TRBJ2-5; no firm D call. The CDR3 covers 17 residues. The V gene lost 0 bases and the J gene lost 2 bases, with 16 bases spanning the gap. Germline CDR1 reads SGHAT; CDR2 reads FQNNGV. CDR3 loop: CASSLDRAAILQETQYF. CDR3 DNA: TGTGCCAGCAGCTTAGATCGTGCGGCCATATTACAAGAGACCCAGTACTTC.

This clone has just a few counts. CDR3 protein: CASDRARGQPQHF. In nucleotides, the CDR3 is TGTGCCAGTGACAGGGCCAGGGGTCAGCCCCAGCATTTT. The chain has TRBV19 and TRBJ1-5, with 7 bases lining up with TRBD1. Germline V gene lookup returns CDR1 LNHDA and CDR2 SQIVND (reference sequence). The CDR3 extends over 13 amino acids. With 8 bases clipped from V and 6 bases from J, the junction kept 7 bases outside the gene matches.

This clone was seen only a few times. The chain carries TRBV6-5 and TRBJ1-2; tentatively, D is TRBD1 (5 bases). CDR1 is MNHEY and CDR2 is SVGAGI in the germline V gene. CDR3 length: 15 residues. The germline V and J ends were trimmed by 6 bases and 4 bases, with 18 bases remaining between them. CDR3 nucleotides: TGTGCCAGCAGGACGAGTGAAGGGGTGGTCTATGGCTACACCTTC. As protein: CASRTSEGVVYGYTF.

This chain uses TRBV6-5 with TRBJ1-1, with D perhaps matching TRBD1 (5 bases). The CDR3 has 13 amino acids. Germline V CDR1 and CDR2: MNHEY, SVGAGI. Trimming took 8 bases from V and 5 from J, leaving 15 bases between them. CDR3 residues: CASGRSRVTEAFF. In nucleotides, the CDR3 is TGTGCCAGCGGCAGAAGCAGGGTGACTGAAGCTTTCTTT.

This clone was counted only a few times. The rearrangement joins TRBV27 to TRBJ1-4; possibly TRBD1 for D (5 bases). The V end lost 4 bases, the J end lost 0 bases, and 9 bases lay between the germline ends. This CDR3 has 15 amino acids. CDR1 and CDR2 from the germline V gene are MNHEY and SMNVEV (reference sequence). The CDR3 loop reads CASSWQGATNEKLFF. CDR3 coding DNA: TGTGCCAGCAGTTGGCAGGGTGCAACTAATGAAAAACTGTTTTTT.

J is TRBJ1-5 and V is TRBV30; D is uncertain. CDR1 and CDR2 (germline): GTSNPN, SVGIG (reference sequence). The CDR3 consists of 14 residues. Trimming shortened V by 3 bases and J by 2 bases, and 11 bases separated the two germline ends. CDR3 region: CAWSRLGGNQPQHF. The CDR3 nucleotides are TGTGCCTGGAGCCGTTTGGGCGGCAATCAGCCCCAGCATTTT.

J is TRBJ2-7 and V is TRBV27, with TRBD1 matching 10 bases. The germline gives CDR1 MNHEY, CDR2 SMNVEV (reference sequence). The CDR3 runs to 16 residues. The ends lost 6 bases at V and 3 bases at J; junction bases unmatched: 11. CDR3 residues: CASSLTGQGGNYEQYF. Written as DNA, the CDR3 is TGTGCCAGCAGCTTAACCGGACAGGGGGGAAACTACGAGCAGTACTTC.

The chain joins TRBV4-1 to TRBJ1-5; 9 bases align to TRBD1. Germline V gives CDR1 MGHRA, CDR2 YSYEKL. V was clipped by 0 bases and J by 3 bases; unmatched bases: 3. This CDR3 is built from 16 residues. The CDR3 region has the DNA TGCGCCAGCAGCCAAGAAAACAGGGGGCCCAATCAGCCCCAGCATTTT. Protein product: CASSQENRGPNQPQHF.

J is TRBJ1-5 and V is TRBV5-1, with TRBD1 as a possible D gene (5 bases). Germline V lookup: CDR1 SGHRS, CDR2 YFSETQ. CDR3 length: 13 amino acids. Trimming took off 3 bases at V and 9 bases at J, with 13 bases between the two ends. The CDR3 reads CASSSTVDGPQHF. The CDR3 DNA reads TGCGCCAGCAGCTCGACAGTTGACGGGCCCCAGCATTTT.

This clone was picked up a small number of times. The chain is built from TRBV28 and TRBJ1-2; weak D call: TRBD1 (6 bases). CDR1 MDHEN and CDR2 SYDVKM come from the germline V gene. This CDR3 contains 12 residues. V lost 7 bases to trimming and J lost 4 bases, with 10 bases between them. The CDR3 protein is CASTRDTYGYTF. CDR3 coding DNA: TGTGCCAGCACCCGGGACACCTATGGCTACACCTTC.

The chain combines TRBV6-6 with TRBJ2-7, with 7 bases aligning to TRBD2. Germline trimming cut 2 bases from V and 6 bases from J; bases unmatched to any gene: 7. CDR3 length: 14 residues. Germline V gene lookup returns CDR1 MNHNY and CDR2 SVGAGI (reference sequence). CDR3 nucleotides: TGTGCCAGCAGTTACGGGAGTAGGGAGGGCGAGCAGTACGTC. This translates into CASSYGSREGEQYV.